This TCR beta chain originates from a study of CD8 T cells in ankylosing spondylitis. General study points: Typical of ankylosing spondylitis blood, it appeared, was a TCR beta motif of about eight highly homologous variants.

TCRdb ran MiXCR on the 5' RACE reads and lists one entry per CDR3 protein. This sample yields some 800,000 distinct CDR3 sequences, of which 12% are seen a single time; just over 0.5% belongs to the top ten. This clonotype came up a few times. Its antigen remains unidentified. CDR1 is PRHDT, CDR2 FYEKMQ, per germline (reference sequence). V lost 5 bases, J lost 2 bases, and 12 bases lay in between. The CDR3 extends over 14 amino acids. The gene calls are TRBV13 and TRBJ2-5; D may correspond to TRBD1 or TRBD2 (5 bases each). This sequence was found in a male donor with ankylosing spondylitis. Specimen: blood, either unsorted or a sorted T cell fraction (not recorded which). CDR3 sequence (DNA): TGTGCCAGCAGCCCGGGGCCTAATCAAGAGACCCAGTACTTC. This sequence encodes CASSPGPNQETQYF.